The source of this T cell receptor beta chain is a study of regulatory T cells in long-lasting Graves disease. According to the study, TCR beta libraries were built with iRepertoire HTBI primers and CDR3-region Arm-PCR. From the multiplex PCR reads, TCRdb called clonotypes with MiXCR, one entry per CDR3 protein. The sample includes 550,000 or so distinct CDR3 sequences, around 12% of them seen just once. This clonotype was counted at least ten times. Trimming removed 1 base at V and 5 bases at J, with 5 bases between. Germline assignment: CDR1 LGHNT and CDR2 FRNRAP. The CDR3 is 12 residues long. Described time point: newly diagnosed GD, antithyroid drugs for less than 3 months. The authors made the TCR library using RNA they extracted from PBMCs. The same data also went into a second study, on T cells in Graves' hyperthyroidism and ophthalmopathy. That source adds: Diagnosing involved the use of clinical symptoms, serum thyroxine and TRAb, thyroid ultrasound and orbital computed tomography. HTBI primers were used for first-round RT-PCR of the TCR CDR3. Clonotypes that were expanded in thyroid above 0.001 mostly appeared in blood too. Prediction of ophthalmopathy progression came a median around 6 months pre-onset.

The sample in question was peripheral blood mononuclear cells (PBMCs), obtained at new diagnosis, from a patient treated with antithyroid drugs. The TCR originated in a woman in her twenties or thirties with Graves disease. The chain combines TRBV12-5 with TRBJ1-1; D is ambiguous. CDR3 sequence reads: CASGLDRTEAFF. The DNA of the CDR3 is TGTGCTAGTGGTTTGGATCGGACTGAAGCTTTCTTT. Using reference TRBV12-5 and TRBJ1-1 for the parts outside the CDR3, the full variable domain is DARVTQTPRHKVTEMGQEVTMRCQPILGHNTVFWYRQTMMQGLELLAYFRNRAPLDDSGMPKDRFSAEMPDATLATLKIQPSEPRDSAVYFCASGLDRTEAFFGQGTRLTVV.